The rows below give T cell receptor beta chains drawn from one sample of a study of blood T cell repertoires in COVID-19. Clones were sequenced by immunoSEQ multiplex PCR, and TCRdb holds only the in-frame ones, with some missing. In the table there are approximately 250,000 clones, around four fifths of which are singletons. Source material: peripheral blood. These receptors all come from a man aged 55 to 70 who had recovered from COVID-19. CDR3s include the opening cysteine and the closing phenylalanine or tryptophan. D genes are given only for firm matches. Clone size is stated in some rows and not others, as once, few, many or a class when expanded.

clone_size | j_call | d_call | v_call | cdr3_nt | cdr3_aa
. | TRBJ2-2 | TRBD1 | TRBV5-6 | TGTGCCAGCAGCTACCCAACAGGGGACCCCGGGGAGCTGTTTTTT | CASSYPTGDPGELFF
. | TRBJ2-7 | . | TRBV29-1 | TGCAGCGTTGAAGGTGGGGGTCCCGGGGGCTCCTACGAGCAGTACTTC | CSVEGGGPGGSYEQYF
. | TRBJ2-2 | TRBD2 | TRBV2 | TGTGCCAGCAGAGCCGGGACTAGCGGGGGGCGGATCGGGGAGCTGTTTTTT | CASRAGTSGGRIGELFF
. | TRBJ2-1 | TRBD2 | TRBV15 | TGTGCCACCAGCAGAGCTAGCGGGGACTGGGATGAGCAGTTCTTC | CATSRASGDWDEQFF
. | TRBJ2-7 | . | TRBV12-5 | TGTGCTAGTGGTCGACAGTACGAGCAGTACTTC | CASGRQYEQYF
. | TRBJ2-2 | . | TRBV6-5 | TGTGCCAGCAGTCAGACAGGGAACACCGGGGAGCTGTTTTTT | CASSQTGNTGELFF
. | TRBJ1-5 | TRBD1 | TRBV19 | TGTGCCAGTAGTATACAGGGGGCCCTTAGCAATCAGCCCCAGCATTTT | CASSIQGALSNQPQHF
. | TRBJ2-3 | TRBD1 | TRBV5-8 | TGTGCCAGCAGCCTAGACTTGAGGGGGCAAGGAGATACGCAGTATTTT | CASSLDLRGQGDTQYF
. | TRBJ2-1 | TRBD2 | TRBV19 | TGTGCCAGTAGTGGGGGAGTGCTAGCGGGAGGGAATGAGCAGTTCTTC | CASSGGVLAGGNEQFF
. | TRBJ1-6 | TRBD1 | TRBV27 | TGTGCCAGCAGTCCTTCGGGGACAGGGGGTTCACCCCTCCACTTT | CASSPSGTGGSPLHF
once | TRBJ2-5 | . | TRBV7-3 | TGTGCCAGCAGCTTCGAGGTGGGAGAGACCCAGTACTTC | CASSFEVGETQYF
few | TRBJ2-7 | . | TRBV29-1 | TGCAGCGTTAAAGGATCCAGTAACTACGAGCAGTACTTC | CSVKGSSNYEQYF
. | TRBJ2-3 | . | TRBV7-3 | TGTGCCAGCAGCTTACTGGCGGGGCGTGTGGATACGCAGTATTTT | CASSLLAGRVDTQYF
. | TRBJ1-2 | . | TRBV6-6 | TGTGCCAGCAGTAGAGACAGCTATGGCTACACCTTC | CASSRDSYGYTF
. | TRBJ2-5 | TRBD2 | TRBV19 | TGTGCCAGTAGTCGTCAGTCCCCCGTTCTAGCGGGAACCCAAGAGACCCAGTACTTC | CASSRQSPVLAGTQETQYF
once | TRBJ2-3 | TRBD1 | TRBV7-9 | TGTGCCAGCAGCTTAGGGACAGGGCTCACAGATACGCAGTATTTT | CASSLGTGLTDTQYF
. | TRBJ2-2 | . | TRBV6-5 | TGTGCCAGCAGTCGGTCCCCGAACACCGGGGAGCTGTTTTTT | CASSRSPNTGELFF
. | TRBJ1-3 | . | TRBV5-1 | TGCGCCAGCAGCTTGGATCCAGGGGCTGGAAACACCATATATTTT | CASSLDPGAGNTIYF
once | TRBJ1-3 | . | TRBV7-6 | TGTGCCAGCAGCCCCGGGGTTGGCGGAAACACCATATATTTT | CASSPGVGGNTIYF
. | TRBJ2-7 | TRBD1 | TRBV12-3/TRBV12-4 | TGTGCCAGCAGTCAGACAGGGGGCTACGAGCAGTACTTC | CASSQTGGYEQYF
. | TRBJ2-7 | . | TRBV28 | TGTGCCAGCAGTCCAAGGGGGTTACCGATCAACGAGCAGTACTTC | CASSPRGLPINEQYF
. | TRBJ1-5 | . | TRBV2 | TGTGCCAGCAGTCGGGACAAACTAGACAATCAGCCCCAGCATTTT | CASSRDKLDNQPQHF
. | TRBJ2-7 | . | TRBV29-1 | TGCAGCGCTGAAGGGGGTAGCGTAAACGAGCAGTACTTC | CSAEGGSVNEQYF
. | TRBJ2-7 | TRBD1 | TRBV5-1 | TGCGCCAGCAGCGGGTGGACAGGGAGCTCCTACGAGCAGTACTTC | CASSGWTGSSYEQYF
. | TRBJ1-2 | . | TRBV25-1 | TGTGCCACCAGTTTGGGCAGGGACTACACCTTC | CATSLGRDYTF
. | TRBJ2-7 | TRBD2 | TRBV27 | TGTGCCAGCAGTTTATATCCTAGCGGCTCCTACGAGCAGTACTTC | CASSLYPSGSYEQYF
. | TRBJ1-6 | . | TRBV6-5 | TGTGCCAGCAGTTATACCACACAGAACTCACCCCTCCACTTT | CASSYTTQNSPLHF
. | TRBJ2-1 | TRBD2 | TRBV5-1 | TGCGCCAGCAGCACCACTAGCGGGGTGAATGAGCAGTTCTTC | CASSTTSGVNEQFF
. | TRBJ2-7 | TRBD2 | TRBV6-5 | TGTGCCAGCAGCCCCACTAGCGGGGGGATCTACGAGCAGTACTTC | CASSPTSGGIYEQYF